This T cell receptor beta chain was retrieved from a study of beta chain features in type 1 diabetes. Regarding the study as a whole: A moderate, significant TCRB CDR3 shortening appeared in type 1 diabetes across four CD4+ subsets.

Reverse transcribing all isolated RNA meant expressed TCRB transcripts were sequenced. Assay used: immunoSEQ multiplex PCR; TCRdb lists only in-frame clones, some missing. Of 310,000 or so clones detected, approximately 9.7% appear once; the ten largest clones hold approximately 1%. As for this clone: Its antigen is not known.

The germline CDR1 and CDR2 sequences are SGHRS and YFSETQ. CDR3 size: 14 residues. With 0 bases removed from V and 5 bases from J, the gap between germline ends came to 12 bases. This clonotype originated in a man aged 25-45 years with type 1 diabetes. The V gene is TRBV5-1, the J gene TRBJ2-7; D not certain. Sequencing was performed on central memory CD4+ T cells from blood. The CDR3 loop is CASSLDHDRNEQYF. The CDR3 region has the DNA TGCGCCAGCAGCTTGGACCACGATCGGAACGAGCAGTACTTC.